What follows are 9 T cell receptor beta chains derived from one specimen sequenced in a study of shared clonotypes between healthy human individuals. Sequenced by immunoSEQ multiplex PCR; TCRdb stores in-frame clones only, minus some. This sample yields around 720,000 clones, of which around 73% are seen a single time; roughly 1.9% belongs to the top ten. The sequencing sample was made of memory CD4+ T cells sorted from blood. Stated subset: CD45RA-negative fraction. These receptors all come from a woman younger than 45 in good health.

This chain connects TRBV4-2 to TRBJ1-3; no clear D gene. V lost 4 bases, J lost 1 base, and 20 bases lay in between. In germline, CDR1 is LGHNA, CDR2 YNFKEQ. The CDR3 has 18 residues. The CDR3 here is CASSRYQNLLGSGNTIYF. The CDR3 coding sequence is TGTGCCAGCAGCCGGTATCAAAACCTGCTGGGGTCTGGAAACACCATATATTTT.

As DNA, the CDR3 is TGTGCCAGCAGTTACTGGAGCACAGATACGCAGTATTTT. It codes for CASSYWSTDTQYF. The chain joins TRBV6-6 to TRBJ2-3, with D unresolved. V lost 1 base to trimming and J lost 0 bases, with 2 bases between them. The CDR3 has 13 residues. Germline CDR1 MNHNY, CDR2 SVGAGI (reference sequence).

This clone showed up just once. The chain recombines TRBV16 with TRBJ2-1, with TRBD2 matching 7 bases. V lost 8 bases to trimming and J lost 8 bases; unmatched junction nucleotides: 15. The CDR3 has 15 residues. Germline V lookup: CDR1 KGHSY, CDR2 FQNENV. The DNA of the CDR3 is TGTGCCAGCGGGGAAGGAGGAGCGGGAAACCATGAGCAGTTCTTC. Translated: CASGEGGAGNHEQFF.

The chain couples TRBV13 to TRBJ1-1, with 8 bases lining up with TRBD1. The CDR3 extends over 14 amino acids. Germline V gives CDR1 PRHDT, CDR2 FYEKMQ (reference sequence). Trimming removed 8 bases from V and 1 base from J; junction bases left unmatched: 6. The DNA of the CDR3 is TGTGCCAGCCTGGGCAGGGGGCAGAACACTGAAGCTTTCTTT. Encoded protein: CASLGRGQNTEAFF.

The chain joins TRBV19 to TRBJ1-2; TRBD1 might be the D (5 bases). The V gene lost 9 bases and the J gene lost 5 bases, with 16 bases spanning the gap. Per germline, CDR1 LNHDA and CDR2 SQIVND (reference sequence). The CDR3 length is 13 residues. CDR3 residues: CASLGEAGYGYTF. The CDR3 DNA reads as TGTGCCAGCCTGGGGGAGGCCGGTTATGGCTACACCTTC.

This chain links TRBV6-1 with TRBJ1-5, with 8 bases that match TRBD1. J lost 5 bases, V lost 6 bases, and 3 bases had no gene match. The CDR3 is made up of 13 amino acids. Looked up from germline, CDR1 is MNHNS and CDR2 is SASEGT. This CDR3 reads CASRVQGDQPQHF. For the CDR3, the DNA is TGTGCCAGCAGGGTACAGGGGGATCAGCCCCAGCATTTT.

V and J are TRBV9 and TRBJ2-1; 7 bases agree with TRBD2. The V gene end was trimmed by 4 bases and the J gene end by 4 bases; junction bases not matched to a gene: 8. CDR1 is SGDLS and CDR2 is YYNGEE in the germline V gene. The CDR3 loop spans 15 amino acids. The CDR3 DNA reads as TGTGCCAGCAGCCCCCTTTGGGGAGGGTACAATGAGCAGTTCTTC. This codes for CASSPLWGGYNEQFF.

The CDR3 nucleotides are TGTGCCAGCCTCCCGCGACAGGGGTCCTATGGCTACACCTTC. Protein product: CASLPRQGSYGYTF. This chain links TRBV2 with TRBJ1-2; 8 bases agree with TRBD1. The CDR3 spans 14 residues. Per germline, CDR1 SNHLY and CDR2 FYNNEI. J was trimmed by 4 bases and V by 8 bases; bases with no gene match: 9. Using reference TRBV2 and TRBJ1-2 for the parts outside the CDR3, the full variable domain is EPEVTQTPSHQVTQMGQEVILRCVPISNHLYFYWYRQILGQKVEFLVSFYNNEISEKSEIFDDQFSVERPDGSNFTLKIRSTKLEDSAMYFCASLPRQGSYGYTFGSGTRLTVV.

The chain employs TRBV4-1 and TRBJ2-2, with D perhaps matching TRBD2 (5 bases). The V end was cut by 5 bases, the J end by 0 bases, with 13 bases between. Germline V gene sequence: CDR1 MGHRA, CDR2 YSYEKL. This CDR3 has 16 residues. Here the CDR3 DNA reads TGCGCCAGCAGCGGGCTGAGAGGGACGAACACCGGGGAGCTGTTTTTT. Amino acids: CASSGLRGTNTGELFF.